This TCR beta chain was captured by sequencing in a study of cytomegalovirus exposure and HLA in healthy donors. Study information: Early released data comprised about 85 million unique TCRs from HLA-typed donors.

The PCR contained 60 Vbeta and 13 Jbeta primers. Measured with immunoSEQ multiplex PCR; TCRdb has only the in-frame clones, and not every one. This table has about 180,000 clones, roughly three quarters appearing once. Points on this clone: Its target is unknown.

Regarding the study as a whole: Sequences of the TCR beta chain were said to predict the HLA-A and HLA-B alleles of most subjects accurately. Most TCR sequences were uncommon, yet certain public TCRs appeared in many donors. V- and J-gene trimming of TCR beta was linked (in a later analysis) to a missense DCLRE1C variant.

The length of the CDR3 is 14 residues. Trimming shortened V by 2 bases and J by 12 bases, and 17 bases separated the two germline ends. CDR1 and CDR2 from the germline V gene are KGHSH and LQKENI. This chain connects TRBV18 to TRBJ2-4; D might be TRBD1 (7 bases). The clonotype originates from a woman aged 30 to 39 in good health and CMV-seropositive. The sample was PBMCs. This chain's CDR3 is CASSPGGGDERQYF. The CDR3 DNA is TGTGCCAGCTCACCAGGAGGGGGCGATGAGCGTCAGTACTTC.